This T cell receptor beta chain was obtained from a study of post-analysis software for immune sequencing data. The V and J ends lost 3 bases and 7 bases, in that order; junction bases with no gene match: 5. CDR1 and CDR2 (germline): ENHRY, SYGVKD. The CDR3 loop spans 14 amino acids. The study's findings and limits: Pronounced co-clustering by F measure was evident among identically batched samples. Five or six TRBV segments were more frequent in patients than controls; TRBV5-6, TRBV5-1 and TRBV20-1 belonged to this group.

Points on this clonotype: The antigen is undetermined.

Carried by the TCR beta cDNA libraries were unique molecular identifiers. Each CDR3 protein is one row after TCRdb ran MiXCR on the PCR reads. The top ten clones hold around 6.1% of a sample with fewer than 550,000 distinct CDR3 sequences, around a third of them seen once. The source is a girl aged 2-17 years with multiple sclerosis. The sequencing sample was made of blood. The genes are TRBV10-3 and TRBJ2-1; 8 positions agree with TRBD2. CDR3 coding DNA: TGTGCCATCAGTGATAAGCGGGGGCATAATGAGCAGTTCTTC. Translation gives CAISDKRGHNEQFF.